Presented here are 26 T cell receptor beta chains from one specimen sequenced in a study of T cell repertoires in cytomegalovirus infection (dated by TCRdb to between 2018 and 2021). TCRdb lists the instrument as Illumina HiSeq 1500. Using fastp at Q25 and MiXCR, TCRdb reprocessed the public reads and kept productive beta chains. Records with the same CDR3 protein are collapsed into one entry carrying the most frequent genes and DNA. The sample table records some 920,000 distinct CDR3 sequences; roughly 31% of these occur just once. The top ten hold about an eighth of the sample. What this sample's treatment or condition label stands for: in vitro stimulation with specific CMV peptide epitopes to enrich CMV-specific T cells. Which antigens these TCRs recognize remains unknown. The sample in question was cultured CD8+ T cells from PBMCs, obtained from culture after CMV antigen stimulation. All receptors derive from a human donor in good health (CMV status not recorded). Some clones in this sample may be carry-over from other donors' samples.

The chain has TRBV7-9 and TRBJ2-3, with 8 bases identical to TRBD2. Germline CDR1 SEHNR, CDR2 FQNEAQ (reference sequence). V was pared by 4 bases and J by 2 bases, with 5 bases of the junction left unmatched. The CDR3 contains 15 residues. The CDR3 DNA reads as TGTGCCAGCAGCTCCGACGGGGGGGCCACAGATACGCAGTATTTT. It is translated as CASSSDGGATDTQYF.

The sample holds a few counts of this clonotype. The chain recombines TRBV6-5 with TRBJ1-2; possible D gene TRBD1, 5 bases. The CDR3 is 15 residues long. Trimming cost V 6 bases and J 6 bases, with 20 bases left between them. Germline lookup yields CDR1 MNHEY and CDR2 SVGAGI. The CDR3 loop reads CASSLVFWGYHGYTF. CDR3 coding DNA: TGTGCCAGCAGCCTCGTATTCTGGGGCTACCATGGCTACACCTTC.

Ten or more counts support this clonotype. CDR3 protein: CASSHSGGAAETQYF. Here the CDR3 DNA reads TGCGCCAGCAGCCATAGCGGGGGGGCCGCAGAGACCCAGTACTTC. The chain links TRBV4-1 to TRBJ2-5, with TRBD2 matching over 11 bases. The CDR3 runs to 15 residues. Germline lookup yields CDR1 MGHRA and CDR2 YSYEKL. V lost 3 bases and J lost 4; bases outside the gene matches: 4.

The J gene is TRBJ2-5, the V gene TRBV5-5, with TRBD1 matching 7 bases. V was clipped by 0 bases and J by 10 bases; unmatched bases: 9. The V gene's germline CDR1 is SGHKS and CDR2 YYEKEE (reference sequence). The CDR3 is 14 amino acids. CDR3 DNA sequence: TGTGCCAGCAGCTTGGCCCGAGGGGGCAGGGACCAGTACTTC. It specifies CASSLARGGRDQYF.

This clonotype was observed at least ten times. The V call is TRBV7-2, the J call TRBJ2-1; TRBD2 aligns across 11 bases. The germline V gene has CDR1 SGHTA and CDR2 FQGNSA. The CDR3 has 16 amino acids. The V gene end was trimmed by 5 bases and the J gene end by 2 bases; junction bases not matched to a gene: 5. CDR3 sequence reads: CASSTVAGGPYNEQFF. CDR3 sequence (DNA): TGTGCCAGCAGCACCGTAGCGGGGGGGCCCTACAATGAGCAGTTCTTC.

V usage is TRBV7-8 and J usage is TRBJ1-4; TRBD1 might be the D (5 bases). Per germline, CDR1 SGHVS and CDR2 FQNEAQ. The CDR3 consists of 17 residues. Trimming stripped 4 bases from V and 3 bases from J, with 18 bases between. The CDR3 DNA is TGTGCCAGCAGCTGGGACCCCCGGAAGTCGGCTAATGAAAAACTGTTTTTT. It yields the protein CASSWDPRKSANEKLFF.

This clonotype was counted between two and nine times. V is TRBV27 and J is TRBJ1-1; perhaps TRBD1 as D (5 bases). The CDR3 runs 19 residues. The V gene's germline CDR1 is MNHEY and CDR2 SMNVEV (reference sequence). The germline V and J ends were trimmed by 4 bases and 0 bases, with 24 bases remaining between them. The CDR3 DNA sequence: TGTGCCAGCAGTTCCTCCCTTCCTTCGGGGCCCACACTGAACACTGAAGCTTTCTTT. Amino acids: CASSSSLPSGPTLNTEAFF.

This clonotype was seen a handful of times. This chain connects TRBV12-3 or TRBV12-4 to TRBJ2-3, with D tentatively TRBD2 (7 bases). V lost 8 bases and J 5 bases, leaving 17 bases between the germline ends. The length of the CDR3 is 14 residues. As DNA, the CDR3 is TGTGCCAGCTGTCCGAAGGGGGGGCGAGATACGCAGTATTTT. Its translation is CASCPKGGRDTQYF.

J is TRBJ2-3 and V is TRBV25-1; D gene uncertain. Trimming shortened V by 4 bases and J by 2 bases, and 19 bases separated the two germline ends. CDR1 and CDR2 (germline): MGHDK, SYGVNS. This CDR3 has 17 amino acids. The CDR3 is CASSGQQPLVVTDTQYF. As DNA, the CDR3 is TGTGCCAGCAGTGGTCAACAGCCGCTCGTTGTCACAGATACGCAGTATTTT.

There are a few counts of this clonotype. The chain joins TRBV10-3 to TRBJ2-2; possibly TRBD1 for D (6 bases). This CDR3 is built from 13 residues. V lost 8 bases to trimming and J lost 4 bases, with 11 bases between them. The germline V gene encodes CDR1 ENHRY and CDR2 SYGVKD. DNA of the CDR3: TGTGCCATCTTGGACAGCCCCACCGGGGAGCTGTTTTTT. This translates into CAILDSPTGELFF.

V and J are TRBV11-2 and TRBJ1-6; 7 bases are shared with TRBD1. Germline V gives CDR1 SGHAT, CDR2 FQNNGV. Germline trimming cut 6 bases from V and 4 bases from J; bases unmatched to any gene: 15. This CDR3 region has 18 residues. The CDR3 loop is CASSEISGTADYNSPLHF. CDR3 nucleotides: TGTGCCAGCAGTGAAATAAGCGGGACAGCGGATTATAATTCACCCCTCCACTTT. The full variable domain, completed using reference TRBV11-2 and TRBJ1-6, is EAGVAQSPRYKIIEKRQSVAFWCNPISGHATLYWYQQILGQGPKLLIQFQNNGVVDDSQLPKDRFSAERLKGVDSTLKIQPAKLEDSAVYLCASSEISGTADYNSPLHFGNGTRLTVT.

The CDR3 region has the DNA TGTGCCAGCTCACCTGAGAGGCAGGGGAGGGAGAAACTGTTTTTT. Its translation: CASSPERQGREKLFF. The J gene is TRBJ1-4, the V gene TRBV18; weak D call: TRBD1 (6 bases). This CDR3 spans 15 amino acids. V was pared by 3 bases and J by 11 bases, with 19 bases between. The germline V gene encodes CDR1 KGHSH and CDR2 LQKENI.

This clonotype was seen more than once but under ten times. V and J are TRBV7-9 and TRBJ1-2; D gene uncertain. CDR3 length: 13 residues. The germline CDR1 and CDR2 sequences are SEHNR and FQNEAQ (reference sequence). V lost 3 bases, J lost 4 bases, and 9 bases lay in between. In DNA form, the CDR3 reads TGTGCCAGCAGCTTGGTACAGACCTATGGCTACACCTTC. It codes for CASSLVQTYGYTF.

Points on this clonotype: It may be a read error: a sequence one base away is much more abundant. V gene TRBV12-3 or TRBV12-4 combines with J gene TRBJ2-3; D might be TRBD1 or TRBD2, each matching 6 bases. This CDR3 has 13 residues. Trimming left V 10 bases short and J 2 bases short, with 13 bases between. CDR3 protein: CANRAGITDTQYF. For the CDR3, the DNA is TGTGCCAACAGGGCGGGGATCACAGATACGCAGTATTTT.

The chain has TRBV6-1 and TRBJ1-1; 8 bases match TRBD1. The germline gives CDR1 MNHNS, CDR2 SASEGT. J lost 8 bases, V lost 5 bases, and 13 bases had no gene match. CDR3 length equals 15 residues. CDR3 loop: CASSYRDRSSTEAFF. The CDR3 DNA is TGTGCCAGCAGTTACAGGGACAGGAGCTCGACAGAAGCTTTCTTT.

The chain carries TRBV27 and TRBJ2-5; D is unclear. Trimming removed 5 bases at V and 5 bases at J, with 15 bases between. The CDR3 sequence is 14 residues long. Germline lookup yields CDR1 MNHEY and CDR2 SMNVEV (reference sequence). In DNA, the CDR3 is TGTGCCAGCAGTCAGGCCCCGGCGAGGGAGACCCAGTACTTC. Translated, it gives CASSQAPARETQYF.

The chain combines TRBV5-4 with TRBJ2-3, with D maybe TRBD2 (6 bases). Trimming removed 4 bases from V and 2 bases from J, with 14 bases in between. The CDR3 extends over 15 amino acids. CDR1 is SGHNT, CDR2 YYREEE, per germline (reference sequence). The CDR3: CASSRDSGTTDTQYF. CDR3 nucleotide sequence: TGTGCCAGCAGCCGCGATAGCGGAACCACAGATACGCAGTATTTT. Using reference TRBV5-4 and TRBJ2-3 for the parts outside the CDR3, the full variable domain is ETGVTQSPTHLIKTRGQQVTLRCSSQSGHNTVSWYQQALGQGPQFIFQYYREEENGRGNFPPRFSGLQFPNYSSELNVNALELDDSALYLCASSRDSGTTDTQYFGPGTRLTVL.

In this sample, this clonotype turned up a few times. The CDR3 loop reads CASSLPLDSLVTDTQYF. The CDR3 DNA reads as TGTGCCAGCAGCTTGCCGCTGGACAGTCTGGTCACAGATACGCAGTATTTT. The chain combines TRBV5-6 with TRBJ2-3; D perhaps matches TRBD1 (6 bases). Germline CDR1 and CDR2: SGHDT and YYEEEE. Trimming stripped 1 base from V and 2 bases from J, with 17 bases between. This CDR3 region has 17 residues.

Ten or more counts support this clonotype. J is TRBJ1-1 and V is TRBV7-2; the D gene is possibly TRBD1 (5 bases). Per germline, CDR1 SGHTA and CDR2 FQGNSA. The CDR3 is 13 residues long. Trimming removed 10 bases at V and 11 bases at J, with 23 bases between. The CDR3 bases are TGTGCCATCCTTGGGGGAGCAAATCCGGGGGCTTTCTTT. This codes for CAILGGANPGAFF.

V usage is TRBV29-1 and J usage is TRBJ2-3; 7 positions agree with TRBD1. The germline V gene has CDR1 SQVTM and CDR2 ANQGSEA. The V gene end was trimmed by 2 bases and the J gene end by 2 bases; junction bases not matched to a gene: 7. The CDR3 is 15 amino acids. In nucleotides, the CDR3 is TGCAGCGTTGAATCGGGACAGACAAACACAGATACGCAGTATTTT. It codes for CSVESGQTNTDTQYF.

The sample holds a few counts of this clonotype. This sequence joins TRBV6-4 and TRBJ1-2; possible D gene TRBD1, 5 bases. Germline V lookup: CDR1 MRHNA, CDR2 SNTAGT. The CDR3 is 16 residues long. V gave up 3 bases and J gave up 5 bases, with 19 bases separating them. CDR3 DNA sequence: TGTGCCAGCAGTGAGGGGCGAGGGCCGGGGGTGTATGGCTACACCTTC. Its protein is CASSEGRGPGVYGYTF.

This clonotype was picked up one time. This may come from a read error, since a much larger clone is one base off. The chain employs TRBV9 and TRBJ1-1, with unresolved D. CDR1 and CDR2 from the germline V gene are SGDLS and YYNGEE. This CDR3 region has 12 residues. The CDR3 nucleotides are TGTTCCAGCAGCCGGACCGACACTGAAGCTTTCTTT. It specifies CSSSRTDTEAFF.

About this clonotype: This may stem from a read error, because a much larger clone lies one nucleotide away. The V gene is TRBV7-2, the J gene TRBJ1-1; the D is unclear. Trimming pared 5 bases from V and 6 bases from J, leaving 34 bases between. Germline CDR1 SGHTA, CDR2 FQGNSA. This CDR3 is 20 amino acids long. The CDR3 sequence is CASSPTMAGSPTFRNAEAFF. CDR3 in DNA: TGTGCCAGCAGCCCCACTATGGCCGGGAGTCCCACATTTCGAAACGCTGAAGCTTTCTTT.

V gene TRBV12-3 or TRBV12-4 combines with J gene TRBJ2-3; D is unclear. The CDR3 spans 14 residues. V was pared by 3 bases and J by 2 bases, with 9 bases between. The CDR3 loop reads CASSFGSVTDTQYF. For the CDR3, the DNA is TGTGCCAGCAGTTTTGGGTCGGTCACAGATACGCAGTATTTT.

This chain joins TRBV6-6 and TRBJ1-2; unclear D gene. Germline assignment: CDR1 MNHNY and CDR2 SVGAGI (reference sequence). The CDR3 covers 15 residues. Trimming took off 0 bases at V and 3 bases at J, with 11 bases between the two ends. The CDR3 here is CASSYSSRADYGYTF. In nucleotides, the CDR3 is TGTGCCAGCAGTTACTCGAGTAGGGCAGACTATGGCTACACCTTC.

The J gene is TRBJ1-2, the V gene TRBV6-6; D possibly corresponds to TRBD1 (5 bases). V lost 6 bases to trimming and J lost 8 bases, with 22 bases between them. Germline loops: CDR1 MNHNY, CDR2 SVGAGI (reference sequence). The CDR3 extends over 15 amino acids. CDR3 nucleotide sequence: TGTGCCAGCAGGCTGATTCCGGGGCCCAAGGAGGGCTACACCTTC. It is translated as CASRLIPGPKEGYTF.